This T cell receptor beta chain appears in the sequencing data of a study of CD8 T cells in Susac syndrome. The study sequenced TCR beta in blood CD8+ and CD4+ T cells. RNA in amounts of roughly 0.5 to 1 ug was reverse transcribed with random hexamers. TCRdb re-called the immunoSEQ multiplex PCR reads through MiXCR, storing one row per CDR3 protein. The table records some 300,000 distinct CDR3 sequences, 80% to 90% of them present only once. This CDR3 has 15 amino acids. Germline V CDR1 and CDR2: MNHEY, SVGAGI. V dropped 6 bases and J dropped 9; count of bases not matched to a gene: 7. The V call is TRBV6-5, the J call TRBJ2-1; 14 nucleotides line up with TRBD2. The specimen was CD8+ T cells from PBMCs. This receptor was identified in a human donor with multiple sclerosis. The CDR3 here is CASSPTTSGRGEQFF. CDR3 bases: TGTGCCAGCAGCCCAACGACTAGCGGGAGGGGTGAGCAGTTCTTC.